A selection of T cell receptor beta chains follows, all from one sample in a study of T cells in Graves' hyperthyroidism and ophthalmopathy. TCRdb called the multiplex PCR reads again in MiXCR, with one record for every CDR3 protein. The sample includes about 640,000 distinct CDR3 sequences, approximately 14% of them seen just once. Source material: blood. Receptors originate from a woman aged 45-59 years with Graves' ophthalmopathy. Each CDR3 is given without its conserved first and last residue. Clone size is shown for a subset of rows, as once, few, many or a class of expanded clone.

many,TRBJ2-7,TRBV14,12,ASSQAGPRGEQY
-,TRBJ2-1,TRBV5-1,15,ASSFGGRGRGGNEQF
many,TRBJ1-1,TRBV5-1,13,ASSFKQGARTEAF
many,TRBJ1-5,TRBV7-9,13,ASSSSIFPGQPQH
many,TRBJ1-1,TRBV28,14,ASSFAHAPLNTEAF
many,TRBJ1-4,TRBV28,13,ASSDPGGTNEKLF
-,TRBJ2-7,TRBV20-1,10,SGTGGDYEQY
many,TRBJ1-1,TRBV20-1,9,SALRNTEAF
many,TRBJ2-5,TRBV11-2,11,ASSSRVRETQY
many,TRBJ2-1,TRBV12-3/TRBV12-4,14,ASSVLAGGPMDEQF
many,TRBJ1-5,TRBV7-2,16,ASSLGDRGPREGRPQH
many,TRBJ1-5,TRBV28,11,ASRGRDNQPQH
many,TRBJ2-5,TRBV27,17,ASSSLGLAGGPFGETQY
few,TRBJ1-2,TRBV5-1,11,ASSLGSTGFGT